The rows below give T cell receptor beta chains drawn from one sample of a study of T cell repertoires in cytomegalovirus infection. MiXCR, applied by TCRdb to the reads, yields one record per CDR3 protein. The sample lists 740,000 or so distinct CDR3 sequences; approximately 34% were seen once. Sequenced: PBMCs. The receptors were gathered from a human donor in good health (CMV status not recorded). Some clones in this sample may be carry-over from other donors' samples. Each CDR3 is given with its conserved first and last residue. D genes are given only for firm matches. Not every row has a clone size; where given, it reads once, few, many or a size class.

>many|TRBD1|TRBJ1-5|TRBV27
TGTGCCAGCGGAATAGGGGGCCTCCTTCGGAATCAGCCCCAGCATTTT
CASGIGGLLRNQPQHF
>.|TRBD1|TRBJ1-1|TRBV7-9
TGTGCCAGCAGCTCCCTCGAACAGGGGTCTCCTGAAGCTTTCTTT
CASSSLEQGSPEAFF
>.|.|TRBJ2-7|TRBV12-3/TRBV12-4
TGTGCCAGCAGTTTAATCTCAGGATCCCCAGGCGAGCAGTACTTC
CASSLISGSPGEQYF
>few|.|TRBJ1-5|TRBV6-1
TGTGCCAGCAGTGAATGGGGACAGCCCCAGCATTTT
CASSEWGQPQHF
>many|TRBD1|TRBJ2-5|TRBV7-2
TGTGCCAGCAGCTTAAGTACAGGGGACGAAGAGACCCAGTACTTC
CASSLSTGDEETQYF
>.|.|TRBJ1-3|TRBV28
TGTGCCAGCAGTTTAAACACTGACTCTGGAAACACCATATATTTT
CASSLNTDSGNTIYF
>.|TRBD2|TRBJ2-3|TRBV7-2
TGTGCCAGCAGCTCCCGAGTCATTAGCGGGGGGGCCACAGATACGCAGTATTTT
CASSSRVISGGATDTQYF
>.|TRBD1|TRBJ1-2|TRBV7-9
TGTGCCAGCAGCCAGGGGGCGGCCGGCTACACCTTC
CASSQGAAGYTF
>.|.|TRBJ2-7|TRBV5-1
TGCGCCAGCAGCTTGGGGGACAAGGGAAGCGAGCAGTACTTC
CASSLGDKGSEQYF
>.|.|TRBJ2-7|TRBV20-1
TGCAGTGCTGTGCCCTTATCCTACGAGCAGTACTTC
CSAVPLSYEQYF
>.|.|TRBJ2-1|TRBV12-3/TRBV12-4
TGTGCCAGCAGCCCCAGCTGGGCAGACTACAATGAGCAGTTCTTC
CASSPSWADYNEQFF
>few|.|TRBJ1-3|TRBV11-2
TGTGCCAGCAGCTTACTCTGGGGGGCTGGAAACACCATATATTTT
CASSLLWGAGNTIYF
>.|TRBD2|TRBJ2-5|TRBV12-3/TRBV12-4
TGTGCCGGGGGGGAGACCCCGTACTTC
CAGGETPYF
>.|TRBD2|TRBJ2-1|TRBV5-4
TGTGCCAGCAGCTTGGAATCGGGAGGGCCGTGGGATGAGCAGTTCTTC
CASSLESGGPWDEQFF
>.|TRBD2|TRBJ2-2|TRBV7-2
TGTGCCAGCAGCTACCGGACTAGCGGGGGCACCGGGGAGATGTTTTTT
CASSYRTSGGTGEMFF
>few|TRBD1|TRBJ2-7|TRBV10-3
TGTGCCATCAGTTCACCGGGACAGGGGTACGAGCAGTACTTC
CAISSPGQGYEQYF
>few|.|TRBJ1-1|TRBV6-5
TGTGCCTGTCGCAGGGCAGGGATGATCCTGAACACTGAAGCTTTCTTT
CACRRAGMILNTEAFF
>.|TRBD1|TRBJ1-5|TRBV10-2
TGCGCCAGCAGTGTGGGGACAGGCGGTCAGCCCCAGCATTTT
CASSVGTGGQPQHF
>.|TRBD1|TRBJ2-5|TRBV6-1
TGTGCCAGCAGACGTGGACAGGGGGATTCGGAGACCCAGTACTTC
CASRRGQGDSETQYF
>.|.|TRBJ1-3|TRBV20-1
TGCAGTGCCCCGCCCACAGGGTTCCCTGGAAACACCATATATTTT
CSAPPTGFPGNTIYF